Shown below are 8 T cell receptor beta chains from a single sample sequenced in a study of T cells after yellow fever vaccination. Each CDR3 protein is one row after TCRdb ran MiXCR on the 5' RACE reads. This sample has tens of thousands of distinct CDR3 sequences; around 7% occur once, and the top ten carry 20% to 25%. Sequencing used PBMCs, either bulk or a sorted T-cell subset (CD4+, CD8+, memory, or dextramer-sorted; not recorded which), obtained on the day of the first yellow fever vaccination. These receptors came from a man aged 18 to 30 who received the YFV17D yellow fever vaccine.

The sample holds many counts of this clonotype. The V gene is TRBV2, the J gene TRBJ2-6; 9 bases are a match to TRBD1. V lost 4 bases, J lost 2 bases, and 0 bases stayed unmatched. The germline CDR1 and CDR2 sequences are SNHLY and FYNNEI. The CDR3 totals 15 residues. The CDR3 DNA is TGTGCCAGCAGTGGGGACAGGGCTGGGGCCAACGTCCTGACTTTC. The encoded protein is CASSGDRAGANVLTF.

This clonotype was recorded at least ten times. The gene calls are TRBV20-1 and TRBJ2-4; 7 bases agree with TRBD2. Germline V gene data show CDR1 as DFQATT and CDR2 as SNEGSKA (reference sequence). The junction had 8 bases not matched to a gene; V was cut back by 6 bases and J by 9 bases. CDR3 length: 12 residues. The CDR3 DNA reads as TGCAGTGCCGCAACTAGCGCGGGCATTCAGTACTTC. This translates into CSAATSAGIQYF.

This clonotype was counted at least ten times. The rearrangement joins TRBV14 to TRBJ2-7, with D perhaps TRBD1 (6 bases). V lost 6 bases to trimming and J lost 6 bases, with 15 bases between them. The CDR3 consists of 13 residues. CDR1 SGHDN and CDR2 FVKESK come from the germline V gene. The CDR3 protein is CASSTDVQGEQYV. The CDR3 DNA is TGTGCCAGCAGTACGGACGTACAGGGCGAGCAGTACGTC.

This clonotype was observed many times. The V call is TRBV15, the J call TRBJ1-3; 8 bases map to TRBD1. Germline V gene lookup returns CDR1 LNHNV and CDR2 YYDKDF (reference sequence). V lost 2 bases to trimming and J lost 8 bases; unmatched junction nucleotides: 2. This CDR3 region has 13 residues. In nucleotides, the CDR3 is TGTGCCACCAGCAGACAGGGGGCTGACACCATATATTTT. Translated: CATSRQGADTIYF.

By proportion, this clonotype is medium-sized. The chain joins TRBV11-2 to TRBJ2-5, with TRBD1 identical over 8 bases. The CDR3 has 16 residues. Germline assignment: CDR1 SGHAT and CDR2 FQNNGV. The V segment lost 0 bases and the J segment 3 bases; nucleotides outside the gene matches: 6. In DNA form, the CDR3 reads TGTGCCAGCAGCTTAGATGGCAGGGGGCGGGAAGAGACCCAGTACTTC. It is translated as CASSLDGRGREETQYF.

There are many counts of this clonotype. This chain connects TRBV7-2 to TRBJ1-6, with D possibly matching TRBD1 (6 bases). The CDR3 extends over 14 amino acids. V was cut by 5 bases and J by 13 bases, with 18 bases left in between. Looked up from germline, CDR1 is SGHTA and CDR2 is FQGNSA. The CDR3 loop is CASSVGGGIPPLHF. DNA of the CDR3: TGTGCCAGCAGCGTAGGAGGGGGAATCCCCCCCCTCCACTTT.

The chain links TRBV10-3 to TRBJ2-3; the D is unclear. CDR3 length: 14 residues. V lost 5 bases, J lost 3 bases, and 12 bases lay in between. Per the germline V gene, CDR1 is ENHRY and CDR2 is SYGVKD. The CDR3 nucleotides read TGTGCCATCAGTATGGGTTTAGTGACAGATACGCAGTATTTT. Encoded protein: CAISMGLVTDTQYF.

The table lists this clonotype with many counts. The V and J genes are TRBV6-4 and TRBJ2-3; no reliable D call. Germline V lookup: CDR1 MRHNA, CDR2 SNTAGT. Trimming removed 0 bases at V and 0 bases at J, with 10 bases between. This CDR3 spans 16 amino acids. The CDR3 region is CASSDSMASSTDTQYF. CDR3 coding DNA: TGTGCCAGCAGTGACTCAATGGCCTCTAGCACAGATACGCAGTATTTT.